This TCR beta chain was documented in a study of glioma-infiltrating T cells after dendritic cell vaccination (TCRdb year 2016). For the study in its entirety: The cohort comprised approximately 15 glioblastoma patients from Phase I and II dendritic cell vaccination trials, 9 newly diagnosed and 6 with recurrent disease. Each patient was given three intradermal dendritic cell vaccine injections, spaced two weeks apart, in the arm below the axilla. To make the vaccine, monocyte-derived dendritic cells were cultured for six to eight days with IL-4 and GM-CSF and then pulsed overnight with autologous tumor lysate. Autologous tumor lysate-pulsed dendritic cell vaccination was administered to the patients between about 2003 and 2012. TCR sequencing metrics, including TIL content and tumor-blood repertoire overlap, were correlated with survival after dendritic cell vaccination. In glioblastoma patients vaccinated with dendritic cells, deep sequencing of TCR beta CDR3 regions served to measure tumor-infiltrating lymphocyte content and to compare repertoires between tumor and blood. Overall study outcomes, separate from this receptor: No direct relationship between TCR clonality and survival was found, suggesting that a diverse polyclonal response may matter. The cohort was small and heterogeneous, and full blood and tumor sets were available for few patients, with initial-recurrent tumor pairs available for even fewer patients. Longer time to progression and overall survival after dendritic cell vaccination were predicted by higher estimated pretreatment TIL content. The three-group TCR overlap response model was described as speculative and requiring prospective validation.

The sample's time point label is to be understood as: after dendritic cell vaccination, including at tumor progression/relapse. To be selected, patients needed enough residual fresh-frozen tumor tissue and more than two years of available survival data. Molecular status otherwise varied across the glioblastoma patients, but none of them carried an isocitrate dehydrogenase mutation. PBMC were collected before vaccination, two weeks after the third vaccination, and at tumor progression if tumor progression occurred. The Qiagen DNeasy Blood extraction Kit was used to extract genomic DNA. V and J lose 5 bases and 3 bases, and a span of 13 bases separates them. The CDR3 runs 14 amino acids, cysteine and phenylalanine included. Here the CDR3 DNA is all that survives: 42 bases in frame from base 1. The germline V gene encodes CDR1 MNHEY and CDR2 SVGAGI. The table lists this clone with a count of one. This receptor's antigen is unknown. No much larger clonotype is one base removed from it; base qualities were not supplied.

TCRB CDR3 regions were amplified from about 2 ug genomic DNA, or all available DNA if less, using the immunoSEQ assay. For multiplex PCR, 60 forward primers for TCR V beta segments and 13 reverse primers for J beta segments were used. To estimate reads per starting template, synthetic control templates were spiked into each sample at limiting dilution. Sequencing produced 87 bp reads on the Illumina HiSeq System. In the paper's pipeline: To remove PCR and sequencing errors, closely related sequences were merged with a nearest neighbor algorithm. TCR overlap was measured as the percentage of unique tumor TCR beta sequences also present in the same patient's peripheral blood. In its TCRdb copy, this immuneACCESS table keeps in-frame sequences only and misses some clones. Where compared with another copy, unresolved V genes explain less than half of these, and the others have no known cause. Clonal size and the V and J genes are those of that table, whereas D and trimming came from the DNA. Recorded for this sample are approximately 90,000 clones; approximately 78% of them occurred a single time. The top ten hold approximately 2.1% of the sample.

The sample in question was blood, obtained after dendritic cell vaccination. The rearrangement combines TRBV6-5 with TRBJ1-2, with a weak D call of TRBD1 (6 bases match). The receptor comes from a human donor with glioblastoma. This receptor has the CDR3 CASSRETGYYGYTF. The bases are TGTGCCAGCAGTCGCGAGACAGGATACTATGGCTACACCTTC.